In its sample, the clone carrying this TCR beta chain was seen many times. The junction departs from the called germline gene at one end, perhaps through a read error. Ophthalmopathy donors' eye disease showed moderate-to-severe activity, CAS of at least 3, NOSPECS of at least 4 and duration under 3 months. These data are taken from a study of Graves' ophthalmopathy and Graves' hyperthyroidism. This CDR3 spans 16 amino acids. Per germline, CDR1 SGHAT and CDR2 FQNNGV. Amplification of the TCR beta CDR3 regions used RNA transcripts (as template). The workflow started with a first-round RT-PCR run with HTBI primers and then moved on to a second-round multiplex PCR. TCRdb re-derived calls from the multiplex PCR reads in MiXCR, one entry per CDR3 protein. There are approximately 210,000 distinct CDR3 sequences in the sample; over 25% occur only once, and about 9.3% lies in the top ten.

The V and J genes are TRBV11-2 and TRBJ2-7; TRBD1 aligns across 8 bases. The TCR was taken from a man in his fifties or sixties with Graves' ophthalmopathy. The source material was peripheral blood. Written as DNA, the CDR3 is TGTGCCAGCTCTACCGCCGGGACAGGAGACTCCGACGAGCAGTACTTC. Its translation: CASSTAGTGDSDEQYF. The full variable domain, with the rest looked up from reference TRBV11-2 and TRBJ2-7, is EAGVAQSPRYKIIEKRQSVAFWCNPISGHATLYWYQQILGQGPKLLIQFQNNGVVDDSQLPKDRFSAERLKGVDSTLKIQPAKLEDSAVYLCASSTAGTGDSDEQYFGPGTRLTVT.